Shown below are 19 T cell receptor beta chains from a single sample sequenced in a study of T cell responses to AZD1222 COVID-19 vaccine. Produced via immunoSEQ multiplex PCR; TCRdb's table is partial and in-frame only. The sample has around 83,000 clones, 92% seen once; the top ten hold about 5%. Sequencing was performed on peripheral blood, taken on day 0 of AZD1222 vaccination. The receptors stem from an adult in good health.

V gene TRBV27 combines with J gene TRBJ2-3; 8 nucleotides agree with TRBD2. CDR1 MNHEY and CDR2 SMNVEV come from the germline V gene (reference sequence). V shed 3 bases, J shed 3 bases, and the junction held 5 bases outside the gene matches. The CDR3 extends over 15 amino acids. CDR3 sequence: CASSFGGGRTDTQYF. The CDR3 DNA reads as TGTGCCAGCAGTTTCGGGGGGGGACGGACAGATACGCAGTATTTT.

This clone was seen a single time. The chain combines TRBV28 with TRBJ1-5; D may be TRBD1 (5 bases). The CDR3 sequence is 15 residues long. Trimming took 6 bases from V and 6 from J, leaving 18 bases between them. The germline V gene has CDR1 MDHEN and CDR2 SYDVKM. The CDR3: CASRGFVGTSQPQHF. As DNA, the CDR3 is TGTGCCAGCAGGGGTTTTGTTGGGACCTCTCAGCCCCAGCATTTT.

The CDR3 sequence: CASSLQGGISYEQYF. The CDR3 DNA is TGCGCCAGCAGCCTCCAAGGGGGCATCTCCTACGAGCAGTACTTC. The rearrangement links TRBV5-1 to TRBJ2-7, with 7 bases matching TRBD1. With 4 bases clipped from V and 0 bases from J, the junction kept 7 bases outside the gene matches. This CDR3 has 15 residues. The germline CDR1 and CDR2 sequences are SGHRS and YFSETQ.

The chain carries TRBV7-6 and TRBJ2-2, with D unclear. Trimming took 4 bases from V and 2 from J, leaving 5 bases between them. This CDR3 has 13 residues. The germline V gene encodes CDR1 SGHVS and CDR2 FNYEAQ. The CDR3 sequence is CASSSTNTGELFF. CDR3 DNA: TGTGCCAGCAGCTCCACAAACACCGGGGAGCTGTTTTTT.

This chain connects TRBV10-3 to TRBJ2-2, with 8 bases identical to TRBD2. The CDR3 is made up of 15 amino acids. The V gene's germline CDR1 is ENHRY and CDR2 SYGVKD. V trimming: 2 bases; J trimming: 3 bases; junction bases outside the gene matches: 2. Written as DNA, the CDR3 is TGTGCCATCAGTGAGCGAGCGGGAGACACCGGGGAGCTGTTTTTT. This translates into CAISERAGDTGELFF.

The rearrangement links TRBV7-9 to TRBJ2-1, with D perhaps matching TRBD1 (6 bases). V dropped 5 bases and J dropped 9 bases, with 26 bases sitting between them. Germline V gene sequence: CDR1 SEHNR, CDR2 FQNEAQ (reference sequence). CDR3 length: 17 amino acids. CDR3 residues: CASSPATGFQVRSEQFF. The CDR3, as DNA: TGTGCCAGCAGCCCAGCCACAGGGTTTCAAGTCCGGTCTGAGCAGTTCTTC.

V is TRBV10-2 and J is TRBJ1-4; 7 bases line up with TRBD1. Looked up from germline, CDR1 is WSHSY and CDR2 is SAAADI. The V gene end was trimmed by 2 bases and the J gene end by 5 bases; junction bases not matched to a gene: 8. CDR3 size: 16 residues. The CDR3: CASSETPQGINEKLFF. In DNA form, the CDR3 reads TGCGCCAGCAGTGAGACCCCACAGGGGATAAATGAAAAACTGTTTTTT.

This clone was seen a single time. The gene calls are TRBV7-7 and TRBJ1-4; no clear D. The V gene's germline CDR1 is SSHAT and CDR2 FNYEAQ (reference sequence). The CDR3 covers 13 residues. V lost 2 bases to trimming and J lost 7 bases, with 8 bases between them. The CDR3 DNA reads TGTGCCAGCAGCTTAAGTTCGGTTGAAAAACTGTTTTTT. This gives the protein CASSLSSVEKLFF.

The chain links TRBV2 to TRBJ2-3, with 7 positions matching TRBD2. The CDR3 loop spans 17 amino acids. Germline CDR1 is SNHLY and CDR2 is FYNNEI. Unmatched junction bases numbered 16, after V lost 3 bases and J lost 7 bases. The DNA of the CDR3 is TGTGCCAGCAGTGATGGGGCTAGCGGAACCGCCCCTTATACGCAGTATTTT. Its protein product is CASSDGASGTAPYTQYF. The whole variable domain, filled in from reference TRBV2 and TRBJ2-3, reads EPEVTQTPSHQVTQMGQEVILRCVPISNHLYFYWYRQILGQKVEFLVSFYNNEISEKSEIFDDQFSVERPDGSNFTLKIRSTKLEDSAMYFCASSDGASGTAPYTQYFGPGTRLTVL.

The genes are TRBV10-3 and TRBJ2-3; 8 nucleotides match TRBD2. The V and J ends lost 7 bases and 2 bases, in that order; junction bases with no gene match: 5. The CDR3 is 14 residues long. Germline CDR1 is ENHRY and CDR2 is SYGVKD. The DNA of the CDR3 is TGTGCCATCACCCCTAGCGGGTCCACAGATACGCAGTATTTT. It specifies CAITPSGSTDTQYF.

The rearrangement joins TRBV2 to TRBJ2-5; D remains ambiguous. The CDR3 extends over 10 amino acids. CDR1 is SNHLY, CDR2 FYNNEI, per germline. Deletions cut 1 base from V and 6 bases from J, with 0 bases between. The DNA of the CDR3 is TGTGCCAGCAGTGAAGAGACCCAGTACTTC. This gives the protein CASSEETQYF. Variable domain in full (rest from reference TRBV2 and TRBJ2-5): EPEVTQTPSHQVTQMGQEVILRCVPISNHLYFYWYRQILGQKVEFLVSFYNNEISEKSEIFDDQFSVERPDGSNFTLKIRSTKLEDSAMYFCASSEETQYFGPGTRLLVL.

This chain connects TRBV7-5 to TRBJ2-1; the DNA was not compared with TRBD2, the D call given in the table. TRBV7-5 has pseudogene status. This CDR3 is 17 amino acids long. This chain's CDR3 is CVRSERRRGGSYNEQFF. CDR3 sequence (DNA): TGTGTCAGAAGCGAGCGGCGGCGGGGGGGCTCCTACAATGAGCAGTTCTTC.

Of note for this clone: A read error may account for a junction end that differs from germline. The chain has TRBV7-7 and TRBJ2-2; 9 positions match TRBD1. In germline, CDR1 is SSHAT, CDR2 FNYEAQ (reference sequence). CDR3 length: 15 residues. CDR3 bases: TGTGCTAGCAGCCCCGGACAGGGGAGGGCCGGGGAGCTGTTTTTT. It specifies CASSPGQGRAGELFF.

The chain has TRBV6-5 and TRBJ2-7; D may be TRBD1 (5 bases). V was cut by 2 bases and J by 2 bases, with 7 bases left in between. Germline CDR1 reads MNHEY; CDR2 reads SVGAGI. The CDR3 loop spans 13 amino acids. In nucleotides, the CDR3 is TGTGCCAGCAGTTACACAGGTACCTACGAGCAGTACTTC. Translated: CASSYTGTYEQYF.

This clone was recorded at least ten times. J is TRBJ2-1 and V is TRBV27; D unclear. Germline V gives CDR1 MNHEY, CDR2 SMNVEV (reference sequence). Trimming stripped 6 bases from V and 9 bases from J, with 18 bases between. The CDR3 covers 14 residues. The CDR3 DNA follows: TGTGCCAGCAGCCCTAGAACCCGTTTTAGTGAGCAGTTCTTC. This codes for CASSPRTRFSEQFF.

This chain joins TRBV24-1 and TRBJ1-1, with 7 bases lining up with TRBD1. CDR1 KGHDR and CDR2 SFDVKD come from the germline V gene. V lost 3 bases, J lost 0 bases, and 3 bases stayed unmatched. CDR3 size: 15 residues. The CDR3 coding sequence is TGTGCCACCAGTGATGGGACAGTCATGAACACTGAAGCTTTCTTT. Protein sequence: CATSDGTVMNTEAFF.

The V gene is TRBV7-3, the J gene TRBJ1-5, with D perhaps matching TRBD1 (5 bases). The CDR3 contains 18 residues. V lost 2 bases and J lost 0, with 17 bases in between. Per germline, CDR1 SGHTA and CDR2 FQGTGA. CDR3 loop: CASSLPQYIRDSNQPQHF. As DNA, the CDR3 is TGTGCCAGCAGCTTACCTCAATACATCAGGGATAGCAATCAGCCCCAGCATTTT.

The CDR3 is CAVGADLQPQHF. CDR3 in DNA: TGTGCCGTCGGGGCAGACTTACAGCCCCAGCATTTT. V usage is TRBV6-5 and J usage is TRBJ1-5, with D tentatively TRBD1 (5 bases). The CDR3 contains 12 residues. The germline V gene encodes CDR1 MNHEY and CDR2 SVGAGI. The V gene lost 11 bases and the J gene lost 7 bases, with 15 bases spanning the gap.

The chain couples TRBV11-2 to TRBJ2-1; 7 bases fit TRBD2. V lost 1 base to trimming and J lost 2 bases; unmatched junction nucleotides: 5. This CDR3 has 16 residues. The V gene's germline CDR1 is SGHAT and CDR2 FQNNGV. For the CDR3, the DNA is TGTGCCAGCAGCTTAGCCGTGCGGGAGCCCTACAATGAGCAGTTCTTC. It specifies CASSLAVREPYNEQFF. Supplemented by reference TRBV11-2 and TRBJ2-1, the full variable domain reads EAGVAQSPRYKIIEKRQSVAFWCNPISGHATLYWYQQILGQGPKLLIQFQNNGVVDDSQLPKDRFSAERLKGVDSTLKIQPAKLEDSAVYLCASSLAVREPYNEQFFGPGTRLTVL.